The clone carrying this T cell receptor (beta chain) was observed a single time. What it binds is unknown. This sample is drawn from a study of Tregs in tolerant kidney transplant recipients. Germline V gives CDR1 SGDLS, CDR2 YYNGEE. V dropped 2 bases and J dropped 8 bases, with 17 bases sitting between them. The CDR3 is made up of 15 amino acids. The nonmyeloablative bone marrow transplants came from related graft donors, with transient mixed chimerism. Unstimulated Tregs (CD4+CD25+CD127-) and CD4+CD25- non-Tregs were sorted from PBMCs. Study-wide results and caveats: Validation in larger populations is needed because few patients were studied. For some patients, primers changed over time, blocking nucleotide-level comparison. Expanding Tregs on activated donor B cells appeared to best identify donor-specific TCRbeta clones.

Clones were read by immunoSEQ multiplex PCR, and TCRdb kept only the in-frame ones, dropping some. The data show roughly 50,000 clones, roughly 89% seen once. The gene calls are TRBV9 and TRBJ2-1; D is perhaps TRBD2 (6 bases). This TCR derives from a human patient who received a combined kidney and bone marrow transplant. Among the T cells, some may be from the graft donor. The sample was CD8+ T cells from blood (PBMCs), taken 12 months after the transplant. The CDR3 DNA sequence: TGTGCCAGCAGCGTCGGGGAGGCCGGACCCTATGAGCAGTTCTTC. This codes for CASSVGEAGPYEQFF. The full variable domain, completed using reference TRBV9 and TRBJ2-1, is DSGVTQTPKHLITATGQRVTLRCSPRSGDLSVYWYQQSLDQGLQFLIQYYNGEERAKGNILERFSAQQFPDLHSELNLSSLELGDSALYFCASSVGEAGPYEQFFGPGTRLTVL.